This T cell receptor beta chain was identified in a study of CD4 T cell repertoires in COVID-19. Study overall: Relabeled CFSE-low cells, IL-2-expanded for approximately eleven days, met spikes from other coronaviruses.

This table comes from immunoSEQ multiplex PCR, and its TCRdb copy is limited to in-frame clones, with some not included. The sample has some 80,000 clones; 83% are singletons. No culture step preceded sequencing of the ex vivo isolated memory T cells. Germline-derived CDR1 and CDR2 are LGHNA and YNFKEQ. This CDR3 has 14 residues. V was shortened by 0 bases and J by 9 bases, with 14 bases between the two germline ends. The origin of this receptor is a human donor who had COVID-19. Material: CD4+ T cells from peripheral blood, obtained after recovery from COVID-19. The chain joins TRBV4-2 to TRBJ2-5; D unresolved. The chain's CDR3 is CASSQDETRTAQYF. CDR3 sequence (DNA): TGTGCCAGCAGCCAAGACGAGACTCGCACGGCCCAGTACTTC.